This is a list of T cell receptor beta chains from one sample in a study of cytomegalovirus exposure and HLA in healthy donors. The assay was immunoSEQ multiplex PCR, and TCRdb's table has in-frame clones only and misses some. The sample carries 150,000 to 200,000 clones, over 75% recorded once. What was sequenced was PBMCs. Receptor source: a woman aged 18-35 years in good health and CMV-seronegative. The CDR3 runs from the conserved cysteine through the conserved F or W. D genes are given only for firm matches. Clone size appears in some rows only: once, few, many, or a class for an expanded clone.

>TRBV25-1|TRBJ1-3|NA|TRBD1
CASSDVSPGQGSENTIYF
TGTGCCAGCAGTGACGTGAGCCCAGGACAGGGCAGTGAAAACACCATATATTTT
>TRBV11-2|TRBJ2-1|NA|TRBD1
CASSSRTGAAYNEQFF
TGTGCCAGCAGCTCCAGGACAGGGGCGGCGTACAATGAGCAGTTCTTC
>TRBV6-1|TRBJ2-7|NA|TRBD2
CASSEGGMSYEQYF
TGTGCCAGCAGTGAGGGAGGGATGTCCTACGAGCAGTACTTC
>TRBV7-3|TRBJ2-1|few|TRBD2
CASSDRGTSGSNEQFF
TGTGCCAGCAGCGATAGGGGGACTAGCGGGAGTAATGAGCAGTTCTTC
>TRBV5-1|TRBJ1-5|NA|NA
CASSLDPFGNQPQHF
TGCGCCAGCAGCTTGGACCCATTCGGGAATCAGCCCCAGCATTTT
>TRBV27|TRBJ2-2|NA|NA
CASSLGGYTGELFF
TGTGCCAGCAGTTTAGGGGGGTACACCGGGGAGCTGTTTTTT
>TRBV2|TRBJ2-1|few|TRBD1
CASSVGRQGAGEQFF
TGTGCCAGCAGTGTCGGGAGACAGGGGGCAGGTGAGCAGTTCTTC
>TRBV19|TRBJ1-5|NA|NA
CASSHRTDSNQPQHF
TGTGCCAGTAGTCATAGGACAGATAGCAATCAGCCCCAGCATTTT
>TRBV4-2|TRBJ1-1|once|TRBD1
CASSRGQPLNTEAFF
TGTGCCAGCAGCCGGGGACAGCCTCTGAACACTGAAGCTTTCTTT
>TRBV27|TRBJ2-7|NA|NA
CASSWGGAAPTYEQYF
TGTGCCAGCAGTTGGGGCGGGGCGGCCCCGACCTACGAGCAGTACTTC
>TRBV5-1|TRBJ1-2|NA|NA
CASSLVRNYGYTF
TGCGCCAGCAGCTTGGTTCGGAACTATGGCTACACCTTC
>TRBV5-1|TRBJ1-6|few|TRBD1
CASSLGDSQGSPLHF
TGCGCCAGCAGCTTGGGGGACAGTCAGGGTTCACCCCTCCACTTT
>TRBV2|TRBJ2-7|NA|TRBD1
CASSEETGGDLIYEQYF
TGTGCCAGCAGTGAAGAGACAGGGGGCGATCTCATCTACGAGCAGTACTTC
>TRBV7-6|TRBJ2-5|NA|NA
CASSPQTSRGTQYF
TGTGCCAGCAGCCCTCAGACTAGCAGGGGGACCCAGTACTTC
>TRBV6-1|TRBJ2-7|NA|TRBD1
CASSEPRTGRYEQYF
TGTGCCAGCAGTGAACCAAGGACAGGGAGGTACGAGCAGTACTTC
>TRBV9|TRBJ2-2|NA|NA
CASSGHATGELFF
TGTGCCAGCAGCGGACATGCGACCGGGGAGCTGTTTTTT
>TRBV10-3|TRBJ1-5|NA|NA
CAISESTRANQPQHF
TGTGCCATCAGTGAATCGACGAGGGCTAATCAGCCCCAGCATTTT
>TRBV30|TRBJ1-1|once|NA
CAWEKAGNLNTEAFF
TGTGCCTGGGAAAAAGCCGGGAACTTGAACACTGAAGCTTTCTTT
>TRBV11-2|TRBJ1-6|NA|TRBD1
CASSLVRQGNSPLHF
TGTGCCAGCAGCTTAGTGCGACAGGGGAATTCACCCCTCCACTTT
>TRBV6-1|TRBJ2-7|NA|TRBD2
CASSENGRWAYEQYF
TGTGCCAGCAGTGAGAACGGGAGGTGGGCATACGAGCAGTACTTC
>TRBV6-1|TRBJ2-4|once|TRBD1
CASSEDRTGWWMYF
TGTGCCAGCAGTGAAGATAGGACAGGGTGGTGGATGTACTTC
>TRBV5-5|TRBJ2-7|NA|NA
CASSPTGGYEQYF
TGTGCCAGCAGCCCCACGGGTGGCTACGAGCAGTACTTC
>TRBV5-4|TRBJ2-5|NA|NA
CASSLISRQETQYF
TGTGCCAGCAGCTTGATTTCTCGCCAAGAGACCCAGTACTTC
>TRBV7-6|TRBJ2-2|NA|TRBD2
CASSLGWRGSNTGELFF
TGTGCCAGCAGCTTGGGGTGGCGGGGGTCGAACACCGGGGAGCTGTTTTTT
>TRBV2|TRBJ2-7|NA|TRBD1
CASNDRQGAGYEQYF
TGTGCCAGCAATGACAGACAGGGGGCAGGTTACGAGCAGTACTTC
>TRBV5-1|TRBJ2-5|NA|TRBD1
CASSQRTGGETQYF
TGCGCCAGCAGCCAACGGACAGGGGGGGAGACCCAGTACTTC
>TRBV6-1|TRBJ1-1|NA|TRBD1
CASLGTGGLNTEAFF
TGTGCCAGCTTAGGGACAGGGGGCTTAAACACTGAAGCTTTCTTT
>TRBV27|TRBJ2-7|NA|TRBD2
CASSLFAGDGYEQYF
TGTGCCAGCAGTTTATTTGCGGGAGATGGGTACGAGCAGTACTTC
>TRBV18|TRBJ2-5|NA|NA
CASSPPRGGDETQYF
TGTGCCAGCTCACCACCTAGGGGGGGCGATGAGACCCAGTACTTC
>TRBV21-1|TRBJ2-2|NA|NA
CASSTSADSGELFF
TGTGCCAGCAGCACTTCGGCCGACTCCGGGGAGCTGTTTTTT
>TRBV5-1|TRBJ2-1|NA|NA
CASSLGTGTYNEQFF
TGCGCCAGCAGCTTAGGAACCGGGACTTACAATGAGCAGTTCTTC
>TRBV11-2|TRBJ2-7|NA|NA
CASSPPGRHYEQYF
TGTGCCAGCAGCCCGCCGGGGAGACACTACGAGCAGTACTTC
>TRBV7-9|TRBJ2-7|NA|TRBD2
CASSKEGSSGYEQYF
TGTGCCAGCAGCAAAGAAGGGTCTAGCGGGTACGAGCAGTACTTC
>TRBV19|TRBJ2-2|NA|NA
CASSIGSGELFF
TGTGCCAGTAGTATAGGTAGCGGGGAGCTGTTTTTT
>TRBV14|TRBJ1-1|NA|NA
CASSQQGDTEAFF
TGTGCCAGCAGCCAACAAGGGGACACTGAAGCTTTCTTT
>TRBV5-8|TRBJ1-1|NA|NA
CASSRTGLLNTEAFF
TGTGCCAGCAGCCGTACAGGTCTACTAAACACTGAAGCTTTCTTT
>TRBV11-2|TRBJ2-2|NA|TRBD2
CANSGLAGGTGELFF
TGTGCCAATTCGGGACTAGCGGGAGGCACCGGGGAGCTGTTTTTT
>TRBV9|TRBJ1-1|NA|NA
CASSVAVVNTEAFF
TGTGCCAGCAGCGTAGCCGTTGTGAACACTGAAGCTTTCTTT
>TRBV7-9|TRBJ1-1|NA|NA
CSSSPETLGGTEAFF
TGTTCCAGCAGCCCCGAAACGTTGGGGGGGACTGAAGCTTTCTTT
>TRBV18|TRBJ2-7|NA|NA
CASSPVPGGVNNEQYF
TGTGCCAGCTCACCCGTCCCGGGGGGCGTTAACAACGAGCAGTACTTC
>TRBV6-1|TRBJ2-7|NA|NA
CASSDPLLSSYEQYF
TGTGCCAGCAGTGATCCCCTCTTGAGCTCCTACGAGCAGTACTTC
>TRBV15|TRBJ1-2|NA|NA
CATSRGEAAGYTF
TGTGCCACCAGCAGAGGGGAGGCGGCGGGCTACACCTTC
>TRBV10-1|TRBJ2-7|NA|TRBD1
CASSAVETGWYEQYF
TGCGCCAGCAGTGCGGTCGAGACAGGGTGGTATGAGCAGTACTTC
>TRBV11-2|TRBJ2-1|NA|NA
CASSFPPAVNEQFF
TGTGCCAGCAGCTTCCCACCAGCGGTAAATGAGCAGTTCTTC
>TRBV5-1|TRBJ2-1|NA|TRBD2
CASSRPGTSGNEQFF
TGCGCCAGCAGCCGACCCGGGACTAGCGGCAATGAGCAGTTCTTC
>TRBV5-4|TRBJ2-3|NA|NA
CASSFPGLTGTPDTQYF
TGTGCCAGCAGCTTCCCGGGGCTAACAGGGACACCAGATACGCAGTATTTT
>TRBV19|TRBJ2-7|NA|TRBD1
CASRRDRAYEQYF
TGTGCCAGTCGCCGGGACAGGGCCTACGAGCAGTACTTC
>TRBV28|TRBJ1-5|NA|NA
CASIPGQGYQPQHF
TGTGCCAGCATCCCCGGCCAGGGCTATCAGCCCCAGCATTTT
>TRBV6-5|TRBJ1-5|NA|TRBD1
CASSLQGGPSNQPQHF
TGTGCCAGCAGTTTACAGGGGGGACCTAGCAATCAGCCCCAGCATTTT
>TRBV15|TRBJ2-1|NA|TRBD2
CATSSMGLADNEQFF
TGTGCCACCAGCAGTATGGGACTAGCGGACAATGAGCAGTTCTTC
>TRBV5-6|TRBJ2-7|NA|NA
CASSPGGSAEQYF
TGTGCCAGCAGCCCCGGTGGCAGCGCCGAGCAGTACTTC
>TRBV28|TRBJ2-7|NA|NA
CASSTLRGARTYEQYF
TGTGCCAGCAGTACACTCAGGGGGGCACGGACCTACGAGCAGTACTTC
>TRBV5-8|TRBJ1-4|once|TRBD1
CASSKGDRGLTNEKLFF
TGTGCCAGCAGCAAGGGCGACAGGGGGCTTACTAATGAAAAACTGTTTTTT
>TRBV27|TRBJ1-5|NA|NA
CASSLSLNQPQHF
TGTGCCAGCAGTTTATCCTTAAATCAGCCCCAGCATTTT
>TRBV28|TRBJ2-7|NA|NA
CASTDPTGRSYEQCF
TGTGCCAGCACAGACCCGACAGGCCGCTCCTACGAGCAGTGCTTC